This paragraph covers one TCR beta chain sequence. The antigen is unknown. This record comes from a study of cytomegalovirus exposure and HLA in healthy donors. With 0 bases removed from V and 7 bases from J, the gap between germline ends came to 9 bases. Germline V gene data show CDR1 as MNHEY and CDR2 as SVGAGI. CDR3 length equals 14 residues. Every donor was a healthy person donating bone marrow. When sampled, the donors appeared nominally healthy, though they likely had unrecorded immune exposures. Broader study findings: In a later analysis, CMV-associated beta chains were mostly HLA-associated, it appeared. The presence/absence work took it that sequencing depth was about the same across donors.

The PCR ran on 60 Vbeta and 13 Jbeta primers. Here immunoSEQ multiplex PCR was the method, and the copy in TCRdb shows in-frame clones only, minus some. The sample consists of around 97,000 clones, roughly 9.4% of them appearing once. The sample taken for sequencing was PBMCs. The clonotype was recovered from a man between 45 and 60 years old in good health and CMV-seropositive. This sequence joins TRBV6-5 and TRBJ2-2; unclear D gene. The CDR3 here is CASSYSRGYGELFF. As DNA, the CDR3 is TGTGCCAGCAGTTACTCGAGAGGCTACGGGGAGCTGTTTTTT.